This TCR beta chain was found in a study of T-cell reconstitution after alpha-beta-depleted transplantation in children (dated by TCRdb to about 2016). In terms of the full investigation: Using TCR repertoire profiling, the study quantitatively followed how T-cell immune reconstitution unfolded in children after TCRalphabeta/CD19-depleted allogeneic hematopoietic cell transplantation.

With respect to this clonotype: It has no known antigen specificity. There are no base qualities to consult, and no much larger clone falls within one base.

Library construction relied on PCR. Sequencing was performed on an Illumina HiSeq 2500. To normalize quantification of the TCRbeta repertoire, the TCR libraries were built with molecular barcoding that relied on unique molecular identifiers. In TCRdb, the public reads were trimmed at Q25 with fastp and aligned with MiXCR, with productive beta chains retained. Here each entry gathers all rows of one CDR3 protein and keeps the most common genes and DNA. The sample table shows around 400,000 distinct CDR3 sequences, and about 11% are seen once. 5% to 6.5% of the sample goes to the ten largest clones. CDR1 SGDLS and CDR2 YYNGEE were looked up in the germline V gene. V and J lose 3 bases and 4 bases, and a span of 16 bases separates them. The CDR3, cysteine through phenylalanine, is 15 amino acids long. The CDR3 DNA has 45 bases and is translated from base 1.

The rearranged chain carries TRBV9 and TRBJ1-2, and the D gene may be TRBD1, 5 bases matching. The clonotype originates from a human donor who donated a stem cell graft to a child with acute myeloid leukemia. The sequencing used PBMCs from the stem cell graft donor, collected from the stem cell graft. CDR3 region: CASSGGEGRGYGYTF. DNA sequence: TGTGCCAGCAGCGGAGGCGAGGGGCGCGGCTATGGCTACACCTTC.